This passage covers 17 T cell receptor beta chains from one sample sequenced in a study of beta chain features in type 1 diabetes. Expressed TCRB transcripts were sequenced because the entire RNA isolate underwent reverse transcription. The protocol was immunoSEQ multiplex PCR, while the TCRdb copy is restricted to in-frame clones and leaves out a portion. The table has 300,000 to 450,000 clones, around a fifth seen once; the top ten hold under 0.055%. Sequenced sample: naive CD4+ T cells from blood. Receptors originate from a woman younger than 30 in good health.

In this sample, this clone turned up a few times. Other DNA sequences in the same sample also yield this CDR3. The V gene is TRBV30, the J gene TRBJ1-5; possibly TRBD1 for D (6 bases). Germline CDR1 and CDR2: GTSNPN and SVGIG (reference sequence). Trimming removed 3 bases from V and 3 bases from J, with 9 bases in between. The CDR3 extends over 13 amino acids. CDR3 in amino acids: CAWSRQDNQPQHF. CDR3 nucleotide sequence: TGTGCCTGGAGCCGACAGGACAATCAGCCCCAGCATTTT.

This CDR3 reads CASSPNENSYEQYF. The DNA for the CDR3 is TGTGCCAGCTCACCAAACGAGAACTCCTACGAGCAGTACTTC. V gene TRBV18 combines with J gene TRBJ2-7, with D uncertain. The CDR3 has 14 amino acids. The germline V and J ends were trimmed by 2 bases and 0 bases, with 8 bases remaining between them. The germline V gene encodes CDR1 KGHSH and CDR2 LQKENI.

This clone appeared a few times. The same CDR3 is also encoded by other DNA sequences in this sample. The CDR3 reads CASSVGQGNTEAFF. The CDR3 nucleotides read TGTGCCAGCAGCGTAGGGCAGGGGAACACTGAAGCTTTCTTT. The chain couples TRBV9 to TRBJ1-1; maybe TRBD1 (5 bases). The CDR3 loop spans 14 amino acids. V was trimmed by 0 bases and J by 1 base, leaving 7 bases between them. The V gene's germline CDR1 is SGDLS and CDR2 YYNGEE.

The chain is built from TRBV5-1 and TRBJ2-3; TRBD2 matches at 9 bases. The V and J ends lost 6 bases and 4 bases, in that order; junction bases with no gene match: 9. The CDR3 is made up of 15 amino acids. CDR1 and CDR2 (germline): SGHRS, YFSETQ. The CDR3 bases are TGCGCCAGCATCGCGGCGGGGGGGCCGGCAGATACGCAGTATTTT. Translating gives CASIAAGGPADTQYF. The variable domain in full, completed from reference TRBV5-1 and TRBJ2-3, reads KAGVTQTPRYLIKTRGQQVTLSCSPISGHRSVSWYQQTPGQGLQFLFEYFSETQRNKGNFPGRFSGRQFSNSRSEMNVSTLELGDSALYLCASIAAGGPADTQYFGPGTRLTVL.

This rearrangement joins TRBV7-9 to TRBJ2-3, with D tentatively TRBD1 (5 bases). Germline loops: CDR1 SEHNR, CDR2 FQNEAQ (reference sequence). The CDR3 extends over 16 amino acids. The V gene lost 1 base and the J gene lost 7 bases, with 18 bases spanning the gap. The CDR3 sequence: CASSLGFRQGAHTQYF. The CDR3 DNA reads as TGTGCCAGCAGCTTAGGTTTCCGGCAGGGTGCACATACGCAGTATTTT.

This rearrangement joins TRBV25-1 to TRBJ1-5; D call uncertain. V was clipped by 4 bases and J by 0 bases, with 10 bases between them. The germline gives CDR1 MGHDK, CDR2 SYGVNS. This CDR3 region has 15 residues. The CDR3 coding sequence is TGTGCCAGCAGTGGCCAGGCCTTTAGCAATCAGCCCCAGCATTTT. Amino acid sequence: CASSGQAFSNQPQHF. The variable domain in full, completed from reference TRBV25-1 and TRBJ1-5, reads EADIYQTPRYLVIGTGKKITLECSQTMGHDKMYWYQQDPGMELHLIHYSYGVNSTEKGDLSSESTVSRIRTEHFPLTLESARPSHTSQYLCASSGQAFSNQPQHFGDGTRLSIL.

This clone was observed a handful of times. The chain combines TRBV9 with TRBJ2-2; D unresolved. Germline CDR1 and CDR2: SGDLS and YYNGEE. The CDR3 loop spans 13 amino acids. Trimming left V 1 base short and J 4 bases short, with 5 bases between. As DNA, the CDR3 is TGTGCCAGCAGCGTACTTTTCACCGGGGAGCTGTTTTTT. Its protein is CASSVLFTGELFF. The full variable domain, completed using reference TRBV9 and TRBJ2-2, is DSGVTQTPKHLITATGQRVTLRCSPRSGDLSVYWYQQSLDQGLQFLIQYYNGEERAKGNILERFSAQQFPDLHSELNLSSLELGDSALYFCASSVLFTGELFFGEGSRLTVL.

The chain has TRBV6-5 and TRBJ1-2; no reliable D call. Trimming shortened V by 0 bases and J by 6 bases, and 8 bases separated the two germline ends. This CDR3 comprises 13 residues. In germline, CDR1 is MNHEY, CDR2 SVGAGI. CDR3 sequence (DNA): TGTGCCAGCAGTTACTCAAGGCGGGATGGCTACACCTTC. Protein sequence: CASSYSRRDGYTF.

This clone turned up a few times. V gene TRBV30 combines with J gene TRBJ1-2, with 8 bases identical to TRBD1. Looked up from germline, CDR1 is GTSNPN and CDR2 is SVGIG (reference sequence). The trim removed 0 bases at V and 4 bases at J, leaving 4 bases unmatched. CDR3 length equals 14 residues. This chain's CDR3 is CAWSVDRGGYGYTF. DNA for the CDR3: TGTGCCTGGAGTGTTGACAGGGGAGGCTATGGCTACACCTTC.

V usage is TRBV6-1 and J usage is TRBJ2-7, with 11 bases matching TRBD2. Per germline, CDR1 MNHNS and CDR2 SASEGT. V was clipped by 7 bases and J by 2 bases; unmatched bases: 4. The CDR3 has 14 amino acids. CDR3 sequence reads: CASIGTSGAYEQYF. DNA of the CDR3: TGTGCCAGCATTGGGACTAGCGGAGCCTACGAGCAGTACTTC.

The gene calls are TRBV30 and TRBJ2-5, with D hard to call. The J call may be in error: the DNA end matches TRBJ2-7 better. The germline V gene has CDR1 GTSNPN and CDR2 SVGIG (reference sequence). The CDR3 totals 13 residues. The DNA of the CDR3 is TGTGCCTGGAGTCTACAGTACTCCTACGAGCAGTACTTC. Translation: CAWSLQYSYEQYF.

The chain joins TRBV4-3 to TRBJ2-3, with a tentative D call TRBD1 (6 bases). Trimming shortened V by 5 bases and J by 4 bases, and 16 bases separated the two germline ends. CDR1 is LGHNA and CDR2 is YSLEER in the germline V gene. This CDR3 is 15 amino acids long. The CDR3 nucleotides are TGCGCCAGCAGCTACGGTCCAGGGGTGGCAGATACGCAGTATTTT. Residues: CASSYGPGVADTQYF.

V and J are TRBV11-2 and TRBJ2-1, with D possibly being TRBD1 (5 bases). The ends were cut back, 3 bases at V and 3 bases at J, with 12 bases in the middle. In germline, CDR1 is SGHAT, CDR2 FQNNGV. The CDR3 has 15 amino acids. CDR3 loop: CASSFLSGRYNEQFF. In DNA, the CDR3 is TGTGCCAGCAGCTTTCTTTCAGGGCGCTACAATGAGCAGTTCTTC.

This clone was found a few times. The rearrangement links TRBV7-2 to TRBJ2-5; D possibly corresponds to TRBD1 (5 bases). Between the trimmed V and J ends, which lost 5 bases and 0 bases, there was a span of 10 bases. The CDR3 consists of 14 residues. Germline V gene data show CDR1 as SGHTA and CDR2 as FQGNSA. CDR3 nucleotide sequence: TGTGCCAGCAGCAAAGACAGCTACCAAGAGACCCAGTACTTC. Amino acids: CASSKDSYQETQYF.

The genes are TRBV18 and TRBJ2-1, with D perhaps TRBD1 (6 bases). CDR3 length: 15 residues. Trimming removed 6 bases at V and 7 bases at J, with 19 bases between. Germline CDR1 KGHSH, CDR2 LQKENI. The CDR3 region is CASSLNRADGNEQFF. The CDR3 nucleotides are TGTGCCAGCTCGCTCAACAGGGCTGATGGAAATGAGCAGTTCTTC.

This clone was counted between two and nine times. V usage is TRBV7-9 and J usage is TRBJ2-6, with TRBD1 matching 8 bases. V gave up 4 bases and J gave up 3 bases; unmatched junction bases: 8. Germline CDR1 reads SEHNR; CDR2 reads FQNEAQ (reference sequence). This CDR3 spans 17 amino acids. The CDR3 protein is CASSSGQGSNGANVLTF. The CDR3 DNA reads TGTGCCAGCAGCTCCGGACAGGGAAGCAATGGGGCCAACGTCCTGACTTTC.

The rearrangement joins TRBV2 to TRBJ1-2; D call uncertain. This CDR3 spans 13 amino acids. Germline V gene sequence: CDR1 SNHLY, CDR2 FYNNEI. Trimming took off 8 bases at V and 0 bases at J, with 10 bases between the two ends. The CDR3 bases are TGTGCCAGCTCCGGTCCCGCTAACTATGGCTACACCTTC. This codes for CASSGPANYGYTF.